Listed below are T cell receptor beta chains from one sample, sequenced in a study of OX40 agonist ivuxolimab in advanced cancers. Some clones are missing from TCRdb's copy, which holds only in-frame ones; the method was immunoSEQ multiplex PCR. This sample carries approximately 100,000 clones, 90% of them seen once, and the ten largest clones take approximately 0.3%. The sequencing here drew on CD4+ or CD8+ T cells sorted from blood, taken in a trial of the OX40 agonist ivuxolimab. These receptors all come from an adult with an advanced solid tumor such as melanoma, head and neck, liver or kidney cancer. CDR3s include the opening cysteine and the closing phenylalanine or tryptophan. A D gene is named only where the DNA matches it firmly. A row's size may be missing; if present it is once, few, many or a size class.

D: -
V: TRBV28
length: 14
J: TRBJ2-5
size: -
CDR3: CASSLPPQVETQYF
DNA: TGTGCCAGCAGTTTACCTCCGCAGGTAGAGACCCAGTACTTC

D: TRBD2
V: TRBV5-1
length: 17
J: TRBJ2-1
size: -
CDR3: CASSPGASGAGDNEQFF
DNA: TGCGCCAGCAGCCCCGGGGCTAGCGGGGCGGGGGACAATGAGCAGTTCTTC

D: TRBD2
V: TRBV4-3
length: 15
J: TRBJ2-1
size: -
CDR3: CASSQVTSGDNEQFF
DNA: TGCGCCAGCAGCCAAGTTACTAGCGGAGACAATGAGCAGTTCTTC

D: -
V: TRBV11-2
length: 14
J: TRBJ2-2
size: -
CDR3: CASSLELLGGELFF
DNA: TGTGCCAGCAGCTTAGAGCTTCTGGGCGGGGAGCTGTTTTTT

D: TRBD2
V: TRBV19
length: 15
J: TRBJ2-7
size: -
CDR3: CASNGLAGGKGEQYF
DNA: TGTGCCAGTAACGGACTAGCGGGAGGGAAAGGCGAGCAGTACTTC

D: -
V: TRBV7-6
length: 18
J: TRBJ2-7
size: -
CDR3: CASSLESPRGNEAYEQYF
DNA: TGTGCCAGCAGCTTAGAATCCCCGAGAGGGAACGAAGCCTACGAGCAGTACTTC

D: TRBD1
V: TRBV18
length: 15
J: TRBJ2-1
size: -
CDR3: CASSLTRQGGNEQFF
DNA: TGTGCCAGCTCACTAACACGACAGGGGGGGAATGAGCAGTTCTTC

D: -
V: TRBV5-1
length: 16
J: TRBJ2-3
size: -
CDR3: CASSLDQGNVVNTQYF
DNA: TGCGCCAGCAGCTTGGATCAGGGAAATGTTGTGAATACGCAGTATTTT

D: -
V: TRBV6-6
length: 13
J: TRBJ2-7
size: -
CDR3: CASSTPESYEQYF
DNA: TGTGCCAGCAGTACACCCGAATCCTACGAGCAGTACTTC

D: TRBD1
V: TRBV2
length: 15
J: TRBJ2-5
size: -
CDR3: CASSPTPRQGETQYF
DNA: TGTGCCAGCAGTCCTACCCCCAGACAGGGGGAGACCCAGTACTTC

D: -
V: TRBV5-6
length: 15
J: TRBJ2-2
size: once
CDR3: CASSFWQGVGGELFF
DNA: TGTGCCAGCAGCTTCTGGCAGGGAGTTGGCGGGGAGCTGTTTTTT

D: -
V: TRBV6-1
length: 14
J: TRBJ2-2
size: once
CDR3: CASTALKNTGELFF
DNA: TGTGCCAGCACCGCACTAAAGAACACCGGGGAGCTGTTTTTT

D: -
V: TRBV5-6
length: 16
J: TRBJ1-2
size: -
CDR3: CASSPGDTVNGYGYTF
DNA: TGTGCCAGCAGCCCGGGGGACACTGTAAACGGCTATGGCTACACCTTC

D: TRBD1
V: TRBV5-1
length: 15
J: TRBJ2-7
size: -
CDR3: CASSQGQGRVYEQYF
DNA: TGCGCCAGCAGCCAGGGACAGGGGAGAGTTTACGAGCAGTACTTC

D: TRBD1
V: TRBV6-6
length: 14
J: TRBJ1-1
size: -
CDR3: CASSSPGGTTEAFF
DNA: TGTGCCAGCAGTTCTCCAGGGGGTACCACTGAAGCTTTCTTT

D: TRBD2
V: TRBV28
length: 21
J: TRBJ2-1
size: -
CDR3: CASKTPWGGSGRDSPGNEQFF
DNA: TGTGCCAGCAAAACCCCCTGGGGGGGTAGCGGGAGGGACTCCCCAGGGAATGAGCAGTTCTTC

D: TRBD1
V: TRBV5-1
length: 15
J: TRBJ2-3
size: -
CDR3: CASSLTGTGQDTQYF
DNA: TGCGCCAGCAGCTTGACTGGGACAGGGCAAGATACGCAGTATTTT

D: TRBD1
V: TRBV6-1
length: 14
J: TRBJ1-1
size: -
CDR3: CASSEWTGVTEAFF
DNA: TGTGCCAGCAGTGAGTGGACAGGGGTCACTGAAGCTTTCTTT

D: -
V: TRBV6-1
length: 12
J: TRBJ1-5
size: -
CDR3: CASSSQGQPQHF
DNA: TGTGCCAGCAGTTCGCAGGGTCAGCCCCAGCATTTT

D: -
V: TRBV7-2
length: 15
J: TRBJ2-5
size: -
CDR3: CASSFRAGYQETQYF
DNA: TGTGCCAGCAGCTTCAGGGCGGGGTACCAAGAGACCCAGTACTTC

D: -
V: TRBV6-6
length: 15
J: TRBJ1-5
size: -
CDR3: CASSYSTGPNQPQHF
DNA: TGTGCCAGCAGTTACTCTACGGGACCCAATCAGCCCCAGCATTTT

D: TRBD1
V: TRBV5-5
length: 14
J: TRBJ2-7
size: -
CDR3: CASSIQQGLDEQYF
DNA: TGTGCCAGCAGCATCCAACAGGGGCTCGACGAGCAGTACTTC

D: TRBD1
V: TRBV6-6
length: 13
J: TRBJ2-4
size: -
CDR3: CASSGQGVNIQYF
DNA: TGTGCCAGCAGTGGACAGGGGGTAAACATTCAGTACTTC

D: TRBD2
V: TRBV7-2
length: 15
J: TRBJ2-3
size: -
CDR3: CASSPQTSGFDTQYF
DNA: TGTGCCAGCAGCCCCCAGACTAGCGGGTTTGATACGCAGTATTTT

D: -
V: TRBV15
length: 13
J: TRBJ2-5
size: -
CDR3: CATSKGPEETQYF
DNA: TGTGCCACCAGCAAGGGTCCGGAAGAGACCCAGTACTTC

D: -
V: TRBV5-1
length: 13
J: TRBJ2-3
size: -
CDR3: CASSLTVTDTQYF
DNA: TGCGCCAGCAGCTTGACCGTCACAGATACGCAGTATTTT

D: TRBD1
V: TRBV18
length: 15
J: TRBJ2-4
size: -
CDR3: CASSPTGVAKNIQYF
DNA: TGTGCCAGCTCACCCACAGGGGTGGCCAAAAACATTCAGTACTTC

D: -
V: TRBV7-2
length: 13
J: TRBJ2-3
size: -
CDR3: CASSHGRADTQYF
DNA: TGTGCCAGCAGCCATGGAAGGGCGGATACGCAGTATTTT

D: TRBD2
V: TRBV5-6
length: 14
J: TRBJ2-7
size: -
CDR3: CASSFGTSGSREYF
DNA: TGTGCCAGCAGCTTCGGGACTAGCGGGAGTCGGGAGTACTTC

D: -
V: TRBV7-3
length: 16
J: TRBJ2-2
size: -
CDR3: CASSSQRGAVTGELFF
DNA: TGTGCCAGCAGCTCCCAACGGGGGGCGGTCACCGGGGAGCTGTTTTTT

D: TRBD1
V: TRBV19
length: 15
J: TRBJ2-3
size: -
CDR3: CASRSRGRNLDTQYF
DNA: TGTGCCAGTAGGAGCAGGGGGCGGAATCTCGATACGCAGTATTTT

D: -
V: TRBV5-3
length: 8
J: TRBJ1-5
size: -
CDR3: CARSPQHF
DNA: TGTGCCAGAAGCCCACAGCATTTT

D: TRBD1
V: TRBV5-8
length: 16
J: TRBJ2-7
size: -
CDR3: CASSWLPGTGGNEQYF
DNA: TGTGCCAGCAGCTGGCTACCCGGGACAGGGGGGAACGAGCAGTACTTC

D: TRBD2
V: TRBV7-8
length: 14
J: TRBJ2-7
size: -
CDR3: CASSYTSGNREQYF
DNA: TGTGCCAGCAGCTACACTAGCGGGAATCGCGAGCAGTACTTC

D: -
V: TRBV7-9
length: 14
J: TRBJ2-3
size: -
CDR3: CASSDRFGADTQYF
DNA: TGTGCCAGCAGCGACCGCTTCGGGGCAGATACGCAGTATTTT

D: TRBD1
V: TRBV6-1
length: 16
J: TRBJ1-2
size: -
CDR3: CASSEGQGALIYGYTF
DNA: TGTGCCAGCAGTGAAGGACAGGGGGCTCTTATCTATGGCTACACCTTC

D: -
V: TRBV30
length: 13
J: TRBJ1-5
size: once
CDR3: CAWGGGGNQPQHF
DNA: TGTGCCTGGGGGGGTGGAGGCAATCAGCCCCAGCATTTT

D: -
V: TRBV7-9
length: 13
J: TRBJ2-7
size: -
CDR3: CASSLLGNYEQYF
DNA: TGTGCCAGCAGCTTACTGGGAAACTACGAGCAGTACTTC